Below, 3 T cell receptor beta chains from the same sample are listed, as sequenced in a study of blood T cells in healthy people across ages (dated by TCRdb to about 2015). Library construction relied on 5' RACE. This sample was sequenced with an Illumina HiSeq 2500. A second PCR of about 7 to 12 cycles was run with a J-beta primer mix and a sample-barcoded 5' primer. TCRdb redid the processing of the public reads, applying fastp at Q25 and MiXCR, and retained in-frame beta chains. Each entry is one CDR3 protein sequence, shown with its most common DNA and genes. The sample table lists roughly 680,000 distinct CDR3 sequences, approximately 49% of them with a count of one. 30% to 40% of the sample comes from the top ten. Sequenced input: blood. These TCRs come from an older woman in good health.

The chain joins TRBV19 to TRBJ2-7; no definite D call. The CDR3 runs 13 residues. Germline V gene data show CDR1 as LNHDA and CDR2 as SQIVND (reference sequence). V dropped 9 bases and J dropped 6 bases, with 18 bases sitting between them. CDR3 in DNA: TGTGCCAGCCCCCCCCCCTGTATTCGCGAGCAGTACTTC. Protein sequence: CASPPPCIREQYF.

The chain joins TRBV6-1 to TRBJ1-2; D is unclear. Germline V gene data show CDR1 as MNHNS and CDR2 as SASEGT. The V gene lost 4 bases and the J gene lost 4 bases, with 19 bases spanning the gap. This CDR3 has 16 amino acids. CDR3 nucleotides: TGTGCCAGCAGTGCCGGTTCGGCAGGACTACTCTATGGCTACACCTTC. Translated, it gives CASSAGSAGLLYGYTF.

The V gene is TRBV6-1, the J gene TRBJ2-3; the match to TRBD2 covers 9 bases. With V trimmed by 6 bases and J by 4 bases, 5 bases remained unmatched. The CDR3 spans 14 residues. Germline CDR1 is MNHNS and CDR2 is SASEGT. The CDR3 loop reads CASRRTSDSDTQYF. CDR3 sequence (DNA): TGTGCCAGCAGAAGGACTAGCGACTCAGATACGCAGTATTTT.